This TCR beta chain was recorded in a study of beta chain features in type 1 diabetes. Whole-study results and caveats: PCR might favor shorter templates, but any such skew would affect patients and controls equally. Patients with type 1 diabetes carried fewer insertions and had more deletions at their VDJ junctions.

The V and J ends lost 6 bases and 4 bases, in that order; junction bases with no gene match: 4. The CDR3 totals 14 residues. CDR1 is MNHNS and CDR2 is SASEGT in the germline V gene. A sort by CD45RO/CCR7/CD25/CD127/CD95/CD27 yielded CD4+ naive, central memory, regulatory and stem cell-like memory cells. On this clone: Its specificity is unknown.

Investigators reverse transcribed all isolated RNA, so they sequenced expressed TCRB transcripts. Using immunoSEQ multiplex PCR, the repertoire was profiled, and TCRdb retains in-frame clones only, with some absent. The sample has 200,000 to 300,000 clones, roughly an eighth seen once; the top ten hold more than 0.02%. Source material: naive CD4+ T cells from blood. V usage is TRBV6-1 and J usage is TRBJ2-1; 9 bases agree with TRBD1. The sequence was obtained from a woman aged 40 to 50 in good health. Written as DNA, the CDR3 is TGTGCCAGCAGAAGGGACAGGGAATACAATGAGCAGTTCTTC. Its translation is CASRRDREYNEQFF.